These T cell receptor beta chains were read from a single sample in a study of OX40 agonist ivuxolimab in advanced cancers. TCRdb's copy holds only in-frame clones and misses some; the assay was immunoSEQ multiplex PCR. Of roughly 79,000 clones in the sample, roughly 90% are singletons; the top ten hold approximately 11%. Sequences were derived from CD4+ or CD8+ T cells sorted from blood, sampled in a trial of the OX40 agonist ivuxolimab. Every receptor here comes from an adult with an advanced solid tumor such as melanoma, head and neck, liver or kidney cancer. The CDR3 runs from the conserved cysteine through the conserved F or W. Each record gives: D gene, V gene, J gene, clone size, CDR3 protein, CDR3 DNA. A D gene is named only where the DNA matches it firmly. The size entry is marked missing in some rows and otherwise reads once, few, many or a size class.

D: NA
V: TRBV18
J: TRBJ2-3
size: NA
CDR3: CASSPRGGGPMSTDTQYF
DNA: TGTGCCAGCTCACCGCGGGGCGGGGGCCCCATGAGCACAGATACGCAGTATTTT

D: TRBD2
V: TRBV5-1
J: TRBJ2-5
size: NA
CDR3: CASSFPSGGQETQYF
DNA: TGCGCCAGCAGCTTCCCTAGCGGGGGGCAAGAGACCCAGTACTTC

D: NA
V: TRBV7-9
J: TRBJ2-1
size: NA
CDR3: CASRVVSSYNEQFF
DNA: TGTGCCAGCAGGGTAGTGAGCTCCTACAACGAGCAGTTCTTC

D: TRBD1
V: TRBV5-1
J: TRBJ2-7
size: NA
CDR3: CASSLARTGGVYEQYF
DNA: TGCGCCAGCAGCTTGGCCCGGACAGGGGGCGTATACGAGCAGTACTTC

D: TRBD1
V: TRBV19
J: TRBJ1-2
size: NA
CDR3: CASSTYGTGGGYGYTF
DNA: TGTGCCAGTAGTACCTACGGGACAGGGGGTGGCTATGGCTACACCTTC

D: NA
V: TRBV13
J: TRBJ1-2
size: NA
CDR3: CASSLGTRVVYTF
DNA: TGTGCCAGCAGCCTTGGGACCCGGGTAGTCTACACCTTC

D: NA
V: TRBV19
J: TRBJ1-4
size: NA
CDR3: CASSIVANEKLFF
DNA: TGTGCCAGTAGTATCGTCGCGAATGAAAAACTGTTTTTT

D: NA
V: TRBV12-5
J: TRBJ1-5
size: NA
CDR3: CASGSEIHHQPQHF
DNA: TGTGCTAGTGGTTCAGAGATTCACCATCAGCCCCAGCATTTT

D: NA
V: TRBV7-8
J: TRBJ1-5
size: NA
CDR3: CASSSVALGDQPQHF
DNA: TGTGCCAGCAGCTCAGTGGCCTTGGGGGATCAGCCCCAGCATTTT

D: NA
V: TRBV2
J: TRBJ1-6
size: NA
CDR3: CASRLGGGNSPLHF
DNA: TGTGCCAGCAGGCTGGGGGGGGGTAATTCACCCCTCCACTTT

D: NA
V: TRBV29-1
J: TRBJ2-7
size: NA
CDR3: CSVQSLSYEQYF
DNA: TGCAGCGTTCAGAGTCTTTCCTACGAGCAGTACTTC

D: NA
V: TRBV5-1
J: TRBJ2-7
size: NA
CDR3: CASSITSSALYEQYF
DNA: TGCGCCAGCAGCATAACATCTAGCGCCCTCTACGAGCAGTACTTC

D: NA
V: TRBV2
J: TRBJ1-1
size: NA
CDR3: CASWTGLQNTEAFF
DNA: TGTGCCAGTTGGACGGGACTGCAGAACACTGAAGCTTTCTTT

D: NA
V: TRBV7-6
J: TRBJ2-3
size: NA
CDR3: CASSLVQGPDTQYF
DNA: TGTGCCAGCAGCTTAGTTCAGGGGCCAGATACGCAGTATTTT

D: NA
V: TRBV18
J: TRBJ2-7
size: NA
CDR3: CASSPPHERKSSYEQYF
DNA: TGTGCCAGCTCACCACCACACGAAAGGAAGAGCTCCTACGAGCAGTACTTC

D: TRBD2
V: TRBV7-9
J: TRBJ2-1
size: NA
CDR3: CASSSSRLAGGPLGNEQFF
DNA: TGTGCCAGCAGCTCATCCCGACTAGCGGGGGGGCCTTTGGGCAATGAGCAGTTCTTC

D: NA
V: TRBV21-1
J: TRBJ1-2
size: NA
CDR3: CASSPGQLGWYGYTF
DNA: TGTGCCAGCAGCCCTGGGCAATTGGGATGGTATGGCTACACCTTC

D: NA
V: TRBV9
J: TRBJ2-1
size: NA
CDR3: CASSPSPWGVSSYNEQFF
DNA: TGTGCCAGCAGCCCTAGCCCCTGGGGGGTTAGCTCCTACAATGAGCAGTTCTTC

D: NA
V: TRBV5-1
J: TRBJ2-1
size: once
CDR3: CASSLGQGRDEQFF
DNA: TGCGCCAGCAGCTTGGGCCAGGGGCGCGATGAGCAGTTCTTC

D: NA
V: TRBV27
J: TRBJ2-7
size: NA
CDR3: CASSSTYEQYF
DNA: TGTGCCAGCAGTTCCACCTACGAGCAGTACTTC

D: NA
V: TRBV21-1
J: TRBJ1-1
size: NA
CDR3: CASSRKQVPLMNTEAFF
DNA: TGTGCCAGCAGCAGGAAACAGGTACCCCTCATGAACACTGAAGCTTTCTTT

D: NA
V: TRBV2
J: TRBJ1-5
size: NA
CDR3: CASSETTQNSNQPQHF
DNA: TGTGCCAGCAGTGAAACGACCCAGAATAGCAATCAGCCCCAGCATTTT

D: NA
V: TRBV7-9
J: TRBJ2-5
size: NA
CDR3: CASSRIATRNQETQYF
DNA: TGTGCCAGCAGCCGCATCGCGACCCGGAACCAAGAGACCCAGTACTTC

D: NA
V: TRBV27
J: TRBJ2-7
size: NA
CDR3: CASSLDTAGYEQYF
DNA: TGTGCCAGCAGTCTGGACACGGCAGGGTACGAGCAGTACTTC

D: NA
V: TRBV7-6
J: TRBJ2-7
size: NA
CDR3: CASSLHSSYEQYF
DNA: TGTGCCAGCAGCTTACATTCCTCCTACGAGCAGTACTTC

D: TRBD1
V: TRBV27
J: TRBJ2-7
size: NA
CDR3: CASSFIGDRDQYF
DNA: TGTGCCAGCAGTTTTATCGGGGACAGGGACCAGTACTTC

D: NA
V: TRBV9
J: TRBJ1-1
size: NA
CDR3: CASTQGGIDTEAFF
DNA: TGTGCCAGCACCCAAGGGGGGATCGACACTGAAGCTTTCTTT

D: TRBD2
V: TRBV9
J: TRBJ2-3
size: NA
CDR3: CASSVAGRVAGAGDTQYF
DNA: TGTGCCAGCAGCGTAGCTGGGAGGGTAGCGGGGGCTGGGGATACGCAGTATTTT

D: TRBD1
V: TRBV27
J: TRBJ1-3
size: NA
CDR3: CASSPTGETGNTIYF
DNA: TGTGCCAGCAGTCCGACAGGGGAAACTGGAAACACCATATATTTT

D: NA
V: TRBV9
J: TRBJ1-2
size: NA
CDR3: CASSVVGTSSTNYGYTF
DNA: TGTGCCAGCAGCGTAGTGGGGACATCGTCGACTAACTATGGCTACACCTTC

D: NA
V: TRBV7-6
J: TRBJ2-7
size: NA
CDR3: CASSLGAGSPGSHSSYEQYF
DNA: TGTGCCAGCAGCTTAGGGGCGGGTTCCCCGGGGTCCCATAGCTCCTACGAGCAGTACTTC

D: NA
V: TRBV2
J: TRBJ1-1
size: once
CDR3: CASSKGIEAFF
DNA: TGTGCCAGCTCTAAGGGAATTGAAGCTTTCTTT

D: NA
V: TRBV10-2
J: TRBJ2-3
size: NA
CDR3: CASIDRASTDTQYF
DNA: TGCGCCAGCATCGATAGAGCTAGCACAGATACGCAGTATTTT

D: NA
V: TRBV15
J: TRBJ1-2
size: NA
CDR3: CATSRGVEASYGYTF
DNA: TGTGCCACCAGCAGGGGGGTCGAGGCGTCCTATGGCTACACCTTC

D: TRBD1
V: TRBV19
J: TRBJ1-4
size: NA
CDR3: CASSIRPGQGSTNEKLFF
DNA: TGTGCCAGTAGTATACGACCGGGACAGGGGTCCACTAATGAAAAACTGTTTTTT

D: NA
V: TRBV9
J: TRBJ1-1
size: NA
CDR3: CASSVIFEGHLNTEAFF
DNA: TGTGCCAGCAGCGTAATTTTTGAGGGACACCTGAACACTGAAGCTTTCTTT

D: NA
V: TRBV4-3
J: TRBJ2-2
size: NA
CDR3: CASSQLEAGELFF
DNA: TGCGCCAGCAGCCAACTCGAGGCCGGGGAGCTGTTTTTT

D: TRBD2
V: TRBV27
J: TRBJ2-1
size: NA
CDR3: CASSVETSGNNEQFF
DNA: TGTGCCAGCAGTGTAGAGACTAGCGGGAACAATGAGCAGTTCTTC

D: TRBD1
V: TRBV7-9
J: TRBJ2-7
size: once
CDR3: CASSPEGASSYEQYF
DNA: TGTGCCAGCAGCCCCGAGGGGGCGAGCTCCTACGAGCAGTACTTC

D: TRBD1
V: TRBV25-1
J: TRBJ1-5
size: NA
CDR3: CASSEEGDRGIQPQHF
DNA: TGTGCCAGCAGTGAAGAAGGGGACAGGGGAATTCAGCCCCAGCATTTT

D: NA
V: TRBV7-6
J: TRBJ1-4
size: NA
CDR3: CASSLGVANEKLFF
DNA: TGTGCCAGCAGCTTAGGGGTGGCTAATGAAAAACTGTTTTTT

D: TRBD1
V: TRBV13
J: TRBJ2-1
size: once
CDR3: CASSSRGGTGALQEQFF
DNA: TGTGCCAGCAGCTCCCGCGGTGGGACAGGGGCCTTGCAAGAGCAGTTCTTC

D: NA
V: TRBV5-5
J: TRBJ1-2
size: NA
CDR3: CASSLAIEGGASYGYTF
DNA: TGTGCCAGCAGCTTGGCCATAGAGGGGGGCGCGAGCTATGGCTACACCTTC

D: NA
V: TRBV6-5
J: TRBJ1-1
size: NA
CDR3: CASSYSMGLNTEAFF
DNA: TGTGCCAGCAGTTACTCGATGGGGTTGAACACTGAAGCTTTCTTT

D: NA
V: TRBV10-3
J: TRBJ2-7
size: few
CDR3: CAISESISVGYEQYF
DNA: TGTGCCATCAGTGAGTCGATCAGTGTGGGCTACGAGCAGTACTTC

D: TRBD1
V: TRBV9
J: TRBJ1-1
size: NA
CDR3: CASSPARGAYTEAFF
DNA: TGTGCCAGCAGCCCCGCCAGGGGGGCGTATACTGAAGCTTTCTTT

D: NA
V: TRBV5-6
J: TRBJ1-1
size: NA
CDR3: CASSFVHLNTEAFF
DNA: TGTGCCAGCAGCTTTGTCCACCTGAACACTGAAGCTTTCTTT

D: TRBD2
V: TRBV9
J: TRBJ2-3
size: NA
CDR3: CASSASGSTDTQYF
DNA: TGTGCCAGCAGCGCTAGCGGCAGCACAGATACGCAGTATTTT

D: TRBD1
V: TRBV9
J: TRBJ2-1
size: NA
CDR3: CASSVGIAGTGVFDEQFF
DNA: TGTGCCAGCAGCGTAGGCATAGCCGGGACAGGGGTTTTTGATGAGCAGTTCTTC

D: TRBD2
V: TRBV13
J: TRBJ2-7
size: once
CDR3: CASSLWTSGSYEQYF
DNA: TGTGCCAGCAGCCTCTGGACTAGCGGCTCCTACGAGCAGTACTTC

D: NA
V: TRBV27
J: TRBJ2-1
size: NA
CDR3: CASRPVIDNEQFF
DNA: TGTGCCAGCAGACCGGTCATTGACAATGAGCAGTTCTTC